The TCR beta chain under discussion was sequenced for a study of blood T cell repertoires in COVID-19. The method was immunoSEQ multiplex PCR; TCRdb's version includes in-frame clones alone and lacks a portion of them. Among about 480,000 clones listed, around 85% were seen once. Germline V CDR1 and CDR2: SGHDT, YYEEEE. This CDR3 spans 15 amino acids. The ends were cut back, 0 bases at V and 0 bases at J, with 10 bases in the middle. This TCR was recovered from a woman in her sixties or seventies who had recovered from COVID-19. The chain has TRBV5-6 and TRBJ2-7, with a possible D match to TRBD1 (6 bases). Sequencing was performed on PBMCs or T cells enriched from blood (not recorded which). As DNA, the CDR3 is TGTGCCAGCAGCTTGGGAGGGACATTCTCCTACGAGCAGTACTTC. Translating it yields CASSLGGTFSYEQYF.